This T cell receptor (beta chain) was observed in a study of T cell responses to AZD1222 COVID-19 vaccine (dated by TCRdb to about 2021). Some background on the complete study: TCR sequencing was performed for more than 230 trial participants, of whom around 200 were given two doses of AZD1222 and around 25 were given two doses of MenACWY control vaccine. Trial participants were enrolled into age subgroups of 18-55, 56-69 and 70-plus years, which contained about 150, 27 and 61 TCR-sequenced participants, respectively. Overall study outcomes, separate from this receptor: Reportedly, almost half of the unique spike-specific TCRs recognized epitopes lying outside the regions that are mutated in the B.1.351 and B.1.1.7 variants. The 56-69-year group was small, and its depth increase did not reach significance, likely because of low power. Participants were mostly white British and included more females than males, and it was suggested by the authors that clonal diversity may have been underestimated. A significant rise in spike-specific TCR breadth and depth was observed after two AZD1222 doses relative to day 0 and relative to MenACWY recipients. No day 14 peak-response samples were available, so repertoires were characterized only after the peak T cell response. The whole spike protein was spanned by vaccine-associated CD4 TCRs, and dominant responses were seen in regions 160-218 and 743-854. Conclusions about previously exposed vaccinees are limited, since just 6 or 7 AZD1222 recipients were seropositive for SARS-CoV-2 at baseline.

The CDR3 regions of human TCRbeta chains were subjected to immunosequencing. The authors processed their data as follows. Repertoire TCRs were matched against a reference library of SARS-CoV-2-specific TCRs generated with the MIRA antigen-specificity platform. Breadth meant the fraction of unique TCRs that were SARS-CoV-2-associated, whereas depth meant the fraction of total T cells that were SARS-CoV-2-associated. Using the MIRA data, each spike-specific TCR was mapped to the spike region that the TCR reacts to and placed in a CD4 or CD8 class. Log10-transformed breadth and depth values were compared by one-way ANOVA with Sidak's multiple comparisons tests. Drawn from immuneACCESS, this table holds only the in-frame rearrangements with V and J called that TCRdb kept. Clones are partly lost; checked studies trace under half to an unresolved V gene and leave the rest unexplained. V, J and clone size are taken as reported in that table, and D and trimming were inferred from the DNA itself. The sample data list 150,000 or so clones, and roughly nine tenths of these were observed just once. The biggest ten clones account for 5.5% to 8% of the sample.

A note on this clone: It has no known antigen specificity. One base away there is no much larger clone; base qualities are not given. The identical CDR3 is also encoded by other nucleotide sequences in the sample.

In the paper's terms, the time point label means: sample from adult after SARS-CoV-2 infection, after symptom onset. A couple of convalescent COVID-19 patients, sampled after symptom onset from adults with prior SARS-CoV-2 infection, were also TCR-sequenced for comparison. From a lookup of the germline V gene (reference sequence), CDR1 and CDR2 are MNHEY and SMNVEV. The CDR3 covers 13 residues, taking in both the cysteine and the phenylalanine. Kept here is only the CDR3 DNA, which spans 39 bases and is read in frame from base 1. The V and J ends are trimmed by 2 bases and 3 bases, leaving 7 bases between them.

This receptor was taken from an adult who had recovered from COVID-19. The chain uses TRBV27 and TRBJ1-1, with the D segment identity uncertain. This material consisted of peripheral blood, taken after recovery from COVID-19. The CDR3 corresponds to CASSLSGDTEAFF. The DNA sequence reads TGTGCCAGCAGTTTAAGCGGGGACACTGAAGCTTTCTTT.